Listed below are T cell receptor beta chains from one sample, sequenced in a study of blood T cell repertoires in COVID-19. Some clones are missing from TCRdb's copy, which holds only in-frame ones; the method was immunoSEQ multiplex PCR. Here the sample spans 30,000 to 45,000 clones, around 81% being singletons. The sample consisted of peripheral blood. The receptors derive from a human donor in a cohort sampled during active COVID-19. Both conserved end residues are part of each CDR3. The D gene is left open where the match is weak. For some rows the clone size is stated as once, few or many, or as a class when expanded; others skip it.

J | V | D | size | DNA | CDR3
TRBJ2-6 | TRBV19 | . | once | TGTGCCAGTAGTACCATAGTTTTGGCTGGGGCCAACGTCCTGACTTTC | CASSTIVLAGANVLTF
TRBJ2-2 | TRBV11-2 | TRBD2 | . | TGTGCCAGCAGCTTCGGACTAGCGGGGTACACCGGGGAGCTGTTTTTT | CASSFGLAGYTGELFF
TRBJ1-1 | TRBV19 | TRBD1 | . | TGTGCCAGTGAAAGGACAGGGGGAAACACTGAAGCTTTCTTT | CASERTGGNTEAFF
TRBJ2-5 | TRBV4-2 | TRBD1 | . | TGTGCCAGCAGCCAAGGGGTTGACAGGGGTTCTGGAGAGACCCAGTACTTC | CASSQGVDRGSGETQYF
TRBJ2-2 | TRBV6-5 | . | . | TGTGCCAGCAGTTACTCCCGGCGGAGCACCGGGGAGCTGTTTTTT | CASSYSRRSTGELFF
TRBJ2-7 | TRBV7-2 | . | . | TGTGCCAGCAGCTTTTATAGACTTGGCGACGAGCAGTACTTC | CASSFYRLGDEQYF
TRBJ2-1 | TRBV6-5 | TRBD2 | . | TGTGCCAGCAGTTCACTAGCGGGGGGGCCGTATGAGCAGTTCTTC | CASSSLAGGPYEQFF
TRBJ1-2 | TRBV6-2/TRBV6-3 | TRBD1 | . | TGTGCCAGCAGTTACTCGGGACAGACCTATGGCTACACCTTC | CASSYSGQTYGYTF
TRBJ2-5 | TRBV9 | . | . | TGTGCCAGCAGCTACCAGGGGGGAGAGACCCAGTACTTC | CASSYQGGETQYF
TRBJ1-3 | TRBV27 | . | once | TGTGCCAGCAGTTCCAGGGCTGGAAACACCATATATTTT | CASSSRAGNTIYF
TRBJ2-5 | TRBV3-1/TRBV3-2 | TRBD1 | once | TGTGCCAGCAGCCAAGATCTAGGGACAGTAGAGACCCAGTACTTC | CASSQDLGTVETQYF
TRBJ2-2 | TRBV3-1/TRBV3-2 | TRBD1 | . | TGTGCCAGCAGCCAAACGGACAGGAACGCGAACACCGGGGAGCTGTTTTTT | CASSQTDRNANTGELFF
TRBJ1-5 | TRBV5-8 | . | . | TGTGCCAGCCTCATTGTAGAGACACCTTATAGCAATCAGCCCCAGCATTTT | CASLIVETPYSNQPQHF
TRBJ2-5 | TRBV7-3 | . | . | TGTGCCAGCAGCTTAAACTCACAAGAGACCCAGTACTTC | CASSLNSQETQYF
TRBJ2-1 | TRBV6-2/TRBV6-3 | TRBD2 | . | TGTGCCAGCAGTTACTCGAAAACGGGGGGTCACAATGAGCAGTTCTTC | CASSYSKTGGHNEQFF
TRBJ1-2 | TRBV27 | TRBD1 | . | TGTGCCAGCAGTTCCGCAGGGGGATGGAACTATGGCTACACCTTC | CASSSAGGWNYGYTF
TRBJ1-2 | TRBV30 | . | . | TGTGCCTGGAGTGTACTGGGGGCTGGCTATGGCTACACCTTC | CAWSVLGAGYGYTF
TRBJ1-2 | TRBV7-2 | TRBD1 | once | TGTGCCAGCAGCCCGGCGGGACAGCTGAACTATGGCTACACCTTC | CASSPAGQLNYGYTF
TRBJ2-2 | TRBV19 | . | . | TGTGCCAGTAGTATAAGGGGTAGGACCGGGGAGCTGTTTTTT | CASSIRGRTGELFF
TRBJ1-6 | TRBV19 | TRBD1 | . | TGTGCCAGTAGTCCCGGCCCGGGACAGGGGCTGAGCTCCTATAATTCACCCCTCCACTTT | CASSPGPGQGLSSYNSPLHF
TRBJ1-2 | TRBV5-1 | TRBD1 | . | TGCGCCAGCAGCTTGTACAGGGGAGACTATGGCTACACCTTC | CASSLYRGDYGYTF
TRBJ2-5 | TRBV5-6 | . | . | TGTGCCAGCAGGTTGTACGGGGAAGAGACCCAGTACTTC | CASRLYGEETQYF
TRBJ2-7 | TRBV28 | TRBD2 | once | TGTGCCAGCAGTTTATTTGCTAGCGGAGACTACGAGCAGTACTTC | CASSLFASGDYEQYF
TRBJ2-1 | TRBV2 | TRBD2 | . | TGTGCCAGCACCGGGACTAGCGGGGTTCACAATGAGCAGTTCTTC | CASTGTSGVHNEQFF
TRBJ2-1 | TRBV28 | . | . | TGTGCCAGCAGTTTAGGAGCGTCCCCTGTGGGTGAGCAGTTCTTC | CASSLGASPVGEQFF
TRBJ2-7 | TRBV10-3 | TRBD2 | . | TGTGCCATCAGGGCAACCGGGGGGGGCGAGCAGTACTTC | CAIRATGGGEQYF
TRBJ1-3 | TRBV6-6 | . | . | TGTGCCAGCAGAGGGAGCTCTGGAAACACCATATATTTT | CASRGSSGNTIYF
TRBJ1-1 | TRBV6-2/TRBV6-3 | . | once | TGTGCCAGCAGTTACAATCAGGGCGGGATCACTGAAGCTTTCTTT | CASSYNQGGITEAFF
TRBJ1-2 | TRBV7-2 | TRBD1 | . | TGTGCCAGCAGCTCCACACCGGGACAGGGTGGCGGCTACACCTTC | CASSSTPGQGGGYTF
TRBJ2-3 | TRBV12-5 | . | . | TGTGCTAGTGGTAACGCAGCAGATACGCAGTATTTT | CASGNAADTQYF
TRBJ2-2 | TRBV7-2 | . | once | TGTGCCAGCAGCTTAGCGCGCGGAAACACCGGGGAGCTGTTTTTT | CASSLARGNTGELFF
TRBJ2-1 | TRBV7-8 | TRBD2 | . | TGTGCCAGCAGCTCCCTCGGGGGGGATTCCTACAATGAGCAGTTCTTC | CASSSLGGDSYNEQFF
TRBJ2-7 | TRBV2 | TRBD1 | . | TGTGCCAGCACAACAGACAGGGGGCGCTCCTACGAGCAGTACTTC | CASTTDRGRSYEQYF
TRBJ2-7 | TRBV5-5 | . | . | TGTGCCAGCAGCTTGCTAGTGGGGCCCTACGAGCAGTACTTC | CASSLLVGPYEQYF
TRBJ1-4 | TRBV5-4 | . | . | TGTGCCAGCAGCGATCTCGAGTCTGCAACTAATGAAAAACTGTTTTTT | CASSDLESATNEKLFF
TRBJ2-2 | TRBV25-1 | . | . | TGTGCCAGCAGCGCCGGGGTCGGCCGTAAATCCGGGTCCGGGGAGCTGTTTTTT | CASSAGVGRKSGSGELFF
TRBJ1-1 | TRBV4-3 | . | . | TGCGCCAGCAGCCAAGAGCAGGGGACCCCATGGTTCTTT | CASSQEQGTPWFF
TRBJ1-1 | TRBV19 | . | . | TGTGCCAGTAGTAATGCGGGGCTAGCTGAAGCTTTCTTT | CASSNAGLAEAFF
TRBJ1-2 | TRBV4-1 | . | few | TGCGCCAGCAGCCCTCTAGAGGGCTATGGCTACACCTTC | CASSPLEGYGYTF
TRBJ2-7 | TRBV7-2 | TRBD2 | . | TGTGCCAGCAGCTTAGCTAGCGGGGGAACCTACGAGCAGTACTTC | CASSLASGGTYEQYF
TRBJ2-7 | TRBV20-1 | TRBD1 | . | TGCAGTGCTAGTAGCTCGACAGGGCGCGAGCAGTACTTC | CSASSSTGREQYF
TRBJ2-5 | TRBV5-1 | TRBD2 | . | TGCGCCAGCAGCACGGGACTAGCGGGGGGGCCGGAGACCCAGTACTTC | CASSTGLAGGPETQYF
TRBJ1-1 | TRBV28 | . | . | TGTGCCAGCAGTTTAGGGGCAGGGTATGACGCTGAAGCTTTCTTT | CASSLGAGYDAEAFF
TRBJ2-7 | TRBV6-2/TRBV6-3 | . | . | TGTGCCAGCAGTTACTCGATACGCGGGGTGTACGAGCAGTACTTC | CASSYSIRGVYEQYF
TRBJ1-2 | TRBV6-6 | . | . | TGTGCCAGCAGTTACTCTGGAACAGTAGATGGCTACACCTTC | CASSYSGTVDGYTF
TRBJ2-1 | TRBV29-1 | TRBD2 | . | TGCAGCGGGACCTTAGCGGGATCCTCCTACAATGAGCAGTTCTTC | CSGTLAGSSYNEQFF
TRBJ2-7 | TRBV5-1 | TRBD1 | . | TGCGCCAGCAGCTCGCGTACCGGGACAGGCTTCTCCTACGAGCAGTACTTC | CASSSRTGTGFSYEQYF
TRBJ1-4 | TRBV28 | . | . | TGTGCCAGCTCTGGGGGGGGTTATGAAAAACTGTTTTTT | CASSGGGYEKLFF
TRBJ1-6 | TRBV28 | TRBD1 | . | TGTGCCAACACCCCCGGGACAGCCAATTCACCCCTCCACTTT | CANTPGTANSPLHF
TRBJ2-7 | TRBV6-5 | TRBD2 | . | TGTGCCAGCAGTTACTCACGGGCGGGGGGCGTCGAGCAGTACTTC | CASSYSRAGGVEQYF
TRBJ2-5 | TRBV29-1 | TRBD1 | . | TGCAGCGTTGAGATGGACAGGGCCAGGGGGACCCAGTACTTC | CSVEMDRARGTQYF
TRBJ1-6 | TRBV7-9 | TRBD1 | . | TGTGCCAGCAGCCCCATGGGGACAGGGGGCGCATCTTCACCCCTCCACTTT | CASSPMGTGGASSPLHF
TRBJ2-2 | TRBV18 | . | once | TGTGCCAGCTCACCAAGCAGGGACACCGGGGAGCTGTTTTTT | CASSPSRDTGELFF